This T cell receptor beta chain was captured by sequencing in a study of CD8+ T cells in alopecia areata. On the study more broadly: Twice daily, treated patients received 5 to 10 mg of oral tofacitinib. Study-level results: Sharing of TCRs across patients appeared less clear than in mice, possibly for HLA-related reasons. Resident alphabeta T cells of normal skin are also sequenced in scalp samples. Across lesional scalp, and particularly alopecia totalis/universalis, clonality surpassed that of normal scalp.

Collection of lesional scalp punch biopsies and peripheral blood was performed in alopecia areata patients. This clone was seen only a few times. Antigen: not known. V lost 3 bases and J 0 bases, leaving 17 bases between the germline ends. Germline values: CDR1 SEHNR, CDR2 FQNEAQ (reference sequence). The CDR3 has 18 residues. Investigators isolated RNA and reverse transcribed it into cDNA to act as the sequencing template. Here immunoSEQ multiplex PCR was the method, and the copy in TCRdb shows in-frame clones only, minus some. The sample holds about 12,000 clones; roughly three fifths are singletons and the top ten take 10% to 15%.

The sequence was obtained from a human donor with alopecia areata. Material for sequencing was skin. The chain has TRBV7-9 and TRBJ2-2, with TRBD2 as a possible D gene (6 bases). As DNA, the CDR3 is TGTGCCAGCAGCTTCCGGGGAAGAGCGGGTGCGAACACCGGGGAGCTGTTTTTT. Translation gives CASSFRGRAGANTGELFF. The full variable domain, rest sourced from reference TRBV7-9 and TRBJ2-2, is DTGVSQNPRHKITKRGQNVTFRCDPISEHNRLYWYRQTLGQGPEFLTYFQNEAQLEKSRLLSDRFSAERPKGSFSTLEIQRTEQGDSAMYLCASSFRGRAGANTGELFFGEGSRLTVL.